This TCR beta chain derives from a study of cytomegalovirus exposure and HLA in healthy donors. Broader study findings: Whilst most TCR sequences proved rare, a subset of public TCRs occurred across many donors.

The CDR3 extends over 15 amino acids. The J segment lost 8 bases and the V segment lost 3 bases, leaving 9 bases of the junction unmatched. Germline lookup yields CDR1 MGHDK and CDR2 SYGVNS. PCR employed 60 Vbeta and 13 Jbeta primers. Libraries were prepared by immunoSEQ multiplex PCR; TCRdb keeps only in-frame clonotypes and omits some of them. The sample lists 210,000 or so clones; around 87% were seen once. Regarding donors, all were healthy bone marrow donors. As for this clone: Its antigen is unknown.

This TCR was recovered from a young man in good health and CMV-seronegative. V is TRBV25-1 and J is TRBJ2-1; 8 positions match TRBD2. Specimen: PBMCs. CDR3 bases: TGTGCCAGCAGTGACCCTCTGCGGGGGGAGGATGAGCAGTTCTTC. Translating it yields CASSDPLRGEDEQFF. Using reference TRBV25-1 and TRBJ2-1 for the parts outside the CDR3, the full variable domain is EADIYQTPRYLVIGTGKKITLECSQTMGHDKMYWYQQDPGMELHLIHYSYGVNSTEKGDLSSESTVSRIRTEHFPLTLESARPSHTSQYLCASSDPLRGEDEQFFGPGTRLTVL.